The clone carrying this TCR beta chain was seen many times. This sample is drawn from a study of Graves' ophthalmopathy and Graves' hyperthyroidism. CDR1 MNHEY and CDR2 SVGAGI come from the germline V gene. The CDR3 covers 13 residues. V was pared by 6 bases and J by 2 bases, with 3 bases of the junction left unmatched. Uncontrolled infections, pregnancy, lactation or other autoimmune diseases led to patient exclusion. Orbital computed tomography, together with clinical symptoms, serum thyroxine, TRAb and thyroid ultrasound, was used for diagnosis. RNA served as the template for amplifying TCR beta CDR3 regions. HTBI-primed first-round RT-PCR preceded second-round multiplex PCR. MiXCR was run by TCRdb on the multiplex PCR reads, yielding one entry per CDR3 protein. Of some 400,000 distinct CDR3 sequences in the sample, about 16% were seen once.

This TCR was sampled from a woman between 18 and 30 years old with Graves' ophthalmopathy. V is TRBV6-5 and J is TRBJ2-7; 8 bases are a match to TRBD1. Sequencing was done on a sample of peripheral blood. CDR3 in amino acids: CASRSTGAYEQYF. As DNA, the CDR3 is TGTGCCAGCAGGTCGACAGGGGCCTACGAGCAGTACTTC.